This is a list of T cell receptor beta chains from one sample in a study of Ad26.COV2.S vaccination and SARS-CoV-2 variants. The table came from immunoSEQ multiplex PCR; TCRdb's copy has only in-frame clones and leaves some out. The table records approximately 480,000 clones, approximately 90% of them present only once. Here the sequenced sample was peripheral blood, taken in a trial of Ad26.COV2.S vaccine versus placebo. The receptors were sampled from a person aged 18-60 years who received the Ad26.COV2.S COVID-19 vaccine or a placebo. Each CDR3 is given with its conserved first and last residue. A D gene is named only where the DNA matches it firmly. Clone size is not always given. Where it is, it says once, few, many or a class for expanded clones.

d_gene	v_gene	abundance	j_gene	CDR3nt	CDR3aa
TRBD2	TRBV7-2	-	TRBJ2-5	TGTGCCAGCAGCTTAATCCCCCCAGGGCTAGCGGGAGGCCGAGAGACCCAGTACTTC	CASSLIPPGLAGGRETQYF
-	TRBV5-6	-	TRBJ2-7	TGTGCCAGCAGCTTGGCTTGGCAGTCTTTACCCTACGAGCAGTACTTC	CASSLAWQSLPYEQYF
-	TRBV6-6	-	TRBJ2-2	TGTGCCAGCATGACGGGGACCCCCGTTTCCACCGGGGAGCTGTTTTTT	CASMTGTPVSTGELFF
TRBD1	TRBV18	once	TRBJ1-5	TGTGCCAGCTCACCAGAAGTCAGGGGGGGACAGCCCCAGCATTTT	CASSPEVRGGQPQHF
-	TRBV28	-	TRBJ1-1	TGTGCCAGCAGTTTCGGGGGGCGGACTGAAGCTTTCTTT	CASSFGGRTEAFF
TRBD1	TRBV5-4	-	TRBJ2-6	TGTGCCAGCAGCTTTAAACAGGGGGTTGGGGCCAACGTCCTGACTTTC	CASSFKQGVGANVLTF
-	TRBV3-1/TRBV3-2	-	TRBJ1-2	TGTGCCAGCAGCCAACAGATCCATTATGGCTACACCTTC	CASSQQIHYGYTF
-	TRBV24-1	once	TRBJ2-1	TGTGCCACCGGTGGGAGACTAGTCGGGCCCTCAAGCTCCTACAATGAGCAGTTCTTC	CATGGRLVGPSSSYNEQFF
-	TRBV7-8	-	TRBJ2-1	TGTGCCAGCAGCTTAACCCCACGCACTGGGCAGTTCTTC	CASSLTPRTGQFF
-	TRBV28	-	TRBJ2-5	TGTGCCAGCGGGAACAGGGAGCTTGGGCAAGAGACCCAGTACTTC	CASGNRELGQETQYF
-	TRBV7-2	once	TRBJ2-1	TGTGCCAGCAGCCCTGGTAGCGACCAGTACACCTACAATGAGCAGTTCTTC	CASSPGSDQYTYNEQFF
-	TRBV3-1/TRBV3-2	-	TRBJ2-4	TGTGCCAGCAGCGCCGGACCAGAAAACATTCAGTACTTC	CASSAGPENIQYF
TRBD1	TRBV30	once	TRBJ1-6	TGTGCCTGGAGTGGACAGGGGGCTGGATATTCACCCCTCCACTTT	CAWSGQGAGYSPLHF
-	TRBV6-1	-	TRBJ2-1	TGTGCCAGCAGTGAAAGGTTGACTAGACCCTACAATGAGCAGTTCTTC	CASSERLTRPYNEQFF
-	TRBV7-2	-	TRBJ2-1	TGTGCCAGCAGCTTAGCGCCCGGGGCTAGTTATGAGCAGTTCTTC	CASSLAPGASYEQFF
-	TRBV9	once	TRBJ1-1	TGTGCCAGCAGCGTAAGCCAGGGAGAAACTGAAGCTTTCTTT	CASSVSQGETEAFF
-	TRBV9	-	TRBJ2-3	TGTGCCAGCAGCGTAGCGGGCCTGGGCACAGATACGCAGTATTTT	CASSVAGLGTDTQYF
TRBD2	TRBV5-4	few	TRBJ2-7	TGTGCCAGCAGTTTGATAGCGGGAGGCCCCTACGAGCAGTACTTC	CASSLIAGGPYEQYF
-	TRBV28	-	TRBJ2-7	TGTGCCAGCAGTTCCCCCCTTCGGAAGGTAATAAGCTCCTACGAGCAGTACTTC	CASSSPLRKVISSYEQYF
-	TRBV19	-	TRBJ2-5	TGTGCCAGTAGCTTTCTGGGAGAGACCCAGTACTTC	CASSFLGETQYF
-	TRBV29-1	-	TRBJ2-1	TGCAGCGTTGAGGGGTTGGCGGGCTCCTACAATGAGCAGTTCTTC	CSVEGLAGSYNEQFF
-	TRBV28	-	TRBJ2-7	TGTGCCAGCAGTTTGTGGGGGAGCAGGAACGAGCAGTACTTC	CASSLWGSRNEQYF
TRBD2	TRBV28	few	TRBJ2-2	TGTGCCAGCAGAGCTAGCGGGAGAGATGCCGGGGAGCTGTTTTTT	CASRASGRDAGELFF
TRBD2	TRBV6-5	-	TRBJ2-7	TGTGCCAGCAGTTTGTGGCGGGGGTCCTACGAGCAGTACTTC	CASSLWRGSYEQYF
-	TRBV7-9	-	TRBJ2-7	TGTGCCAGCAGCTCTACGGTTACCTACGAGCAGTACTTC	CASSSTVTYEQYF
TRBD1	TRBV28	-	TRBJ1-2	TGTGCCAGCAGCCTCGACAGGGGGGGTAAATATGGCTACACCTTC	CASSLDRGGKYGYTF
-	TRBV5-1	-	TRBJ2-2	TGCGCCAGCAGCTTCGGGGTAGCGGCTAACACCGGGGAGCTGTTTTTT	CASSFGVAANTGELFF
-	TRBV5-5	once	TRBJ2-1	TGTGCCAGCAGTCCCTCGAGTAGCTCCTACAATGAGCAGTTCTTC	CASSPSSSSYNEQFF
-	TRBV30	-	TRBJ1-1	TGTGCCTGGAGGCGTACAGGCAGTGGGTGGAACACTGAAGCTTTCTTT	CAWRRTGSGWNTEAFF
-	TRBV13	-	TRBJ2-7	TGTGCCAGCAGCTCCCACTCCTTCGAGCAGTACTTC	CASSSHSFEQYF
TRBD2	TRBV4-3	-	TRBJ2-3	TGCGCCAGCAGCCCAGGGACTAGTGCAGATACGCAGTATTTT	CASSPGTSADTQYF
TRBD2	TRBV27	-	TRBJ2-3	TGTGCCAGCAGTCGGACTAGCGGGAGGGCCCTCGGCACAGATACGCAGTATTTT	CASSRTSGRALGTDTQYF
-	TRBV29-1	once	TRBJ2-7	TGCAGCGTTGAAGGCCCTTCGGGGCGCGAGCAGTACTTC	CSVEGPSGREQYF
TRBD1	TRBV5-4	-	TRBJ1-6	TGTGCCAGCAGTCGGCAGGGGGCGATTATAGGGTCACCCCTCCACTTT	CASSRQGAIIGSPLHF
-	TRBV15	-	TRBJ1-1	TGTGCCACCAGCGGGGCCGACTACACTGAAGCTTTCTTT	CATSGADYTEAFF